This TCR beta chain comes out of a study of molecular identifiers for immune sequencing clone quantification. Study-level findings and limits: Clonotypes topping 20 RNA copies carried over 97% of effector molecules but under 1% of naive ones.

TCRdb called the PCR reads again in MiXCR, with one record for every CDR3 protein. The sample comprises 490,000 or so distinct CDR3 sequences, 20% to 25% of which are singletons, and approximately 0.8% rests with the top ten. Naive CD8 libraries were made from roughly 21,000 to 960,000 sorted cells, and they used 10%, 30% or 50% RNA. Sorting selected naive CD8 T cells with a CD8+CD4-CCR7+CD45RA+ phenotype. This CDR3 spans 15 amino acids. Looked up from germline, CDR1 is MNHEY and CDR2 is SMNVEV (reference sequence). Losses at the gene ends were 5 bases for V and 8 bases for J; bases not matched to a gene: 8. Note on this clonotype: Its antigen is unknown.

Sequenced material: naive CD8+ T cells from blood, with Jurkat cell RNA spiked in. Subset noted: FACS-sorted CD8+CD4-CCR7+CD45RA+ naive T cells. The receptor's source is a human donor in good health. Some libraries in this study had Jurkat cell RNA spiked in. J is TRBJ2-1 and V is TRBV27; 11 bases line up with TRBD2. CDR3 sequence reads: CASSAPSGRPHEQFF. CDR3 nucleotides: TGTGCCAGCAGTGCCCCTAGCGGGAGGCCCCATGAGCAGTTCTTC.